These 14 T cell receptor beta chains came from one sample sequenced in a study of cytomegalovirus exposure and HLA in healthy donors. 13 Jbeta primers and 60 Vbeta primers were used for the PCR. Clones were sequenced by immunoSEQ multiplex PCR, and TCRdb holds only the in-frame ones, with some missing. The sample lists approximately 240,000 clones, 82% occurring once. Sequencing was performed on PBMCs. All receptors derive from a woman between 35 and 50 years old in good health and CMV-seropositive.

J is TRBJ2-6 and V is TRBV30, with D perhaps matching TRBD1 (5 bases). The V gene's germline CDR1 is GTSNPN and CDR2 SVGIG (reference sequence). The CDR3 runs to 15 residues. V lost 2 bases and J 0 bases, leaving 8 bases between the germline ends. CDR3 protein: CAWSIDSSGANVLTF. The CDR3, as DNA: TGTGCCTGGAGTATTGACAGCTCTGGGGCCAACGTCCTGACTTTC.

The chain uses TRBV5-5 and TRBJ2-1; D is unresolved. The CDR3 totals 15 residues. V was shortened by 0 bases and J by 1 base, with 8 bases between the two germline ends. The germline CDR1 and CDR2 sequences are SGHKS and YYEKEE (reference sequence). CDR3 nucleotide sequence: TGTGCCAGCAGCTTGGGATCAGCGTCCTACAATGAGCAGTTCTTC. Its translation is CASSLGSASYNEQFF.

The V and J genes are TRBV2 and TRBJ2-5; 9 bases are shared with TRBD2. V was clipped by 4 bases and J by 1 base; unmatched bases: 4. CDR1 is SNHLY, CDR2 FYNNEI, per germline. This CDR3 has 15 amino acids. CDR3 sequence reads: CASSGGGGSQETQYF. The DNA of the CDR3 is TGTGCCAGCAGTGGCGGGGGGGGCTCCCAAGAGACCCAGTACTTC.

Concerning this clone itself: The identical CDR3 is also encoded by other nucleotide sequences in the sample. This chain joins TRBV7-9 and TRBJ2-4, with TRBD1 identical over 7 bases. Trimming removed 3 bases from V and 3 bases from J; junction bases left unmatched: 14. The CDR3 runs 18 residues. Germline loops: CDR1 SEHNR, CDR2 FQNEAQ (reference sequence). The CDR3 here is CASSFTGAHFVGKNIQYF. The CDR3 nucleotides are TGTGCCAGCAGCTTCACAGGGGCCCACTTTGTGGGCAAAAACATTCAGTACTTC.

V usage is TRBV6-5 and J usage is TRBJ2-1, with a tentative D call TRBD1 (6 bases). The germline gives CDR1 MNHEY, CDR2 SVGAGI. CDR3 length equals 16 residues. V was cut by 0 bases and J by 3 bases, with 12 bases left in between. This chain's CDR3 is CASSYSFRTDYNEQFF. Written as DNA, the CDR3 is TGTGCCAGCAGTTACTCCTTCCGGACAGACTACAATGAGCAGTTCTTC.

The chain is built from TRBV30 and TRBJ1-2; D may be TRBD1 (6 bases). Germline V gene sequence: CDR1 GTSNPN, CDR2 SVGIG (reference sequence). Trimming cost V 3 bases and J 9 bases, with 11 bases left between them. The CDR3 consists of 11 residues. Here the CDR3 DNA reads TGTGCCTGGAGGGACAGTCCGAGCTACACCTTC. Amino acids: CAWRDSPSYTF.

V usage is TRBV5-6 and J usage is TRBJ1-2, with D perhaps matching TRBD1 (6 bases). V lost 4 bases, J lost 2 bases, and 21 bases lay in between. Germline V gene lookup returns CDR1 SGHDT and CDR2 YYEEEE. This CDR3 spans 17 amino acids. CDR3 nucleotides: TGTGCCAGCAGCCCTATCCTCCGACAGGCGAGCAACTATGGCTACACCTTC. It specifies CASSPILRQASNYGYTF.

The chain is built from TRBV10-3 and TRBJ2-1, with 13 nucleotides matching TRBD2. Germline V gene sequence: CDR1 ENHRY, CDR2 SYGVKD. This CDR3 has 15 residues. Trimming removed 10 bases from V and 8 bases from J; junction bases left unmatched: 11. The CDR3 sequence: CATGLAGVKGDEQFF. The CDR3 DNA is TGTGCCACCGGACTAGCGGGAGTAAAGGGGGATGAGCAGTTCTTC.

The V and J genes are TRBV7-9 and TRBJ2-7, with TRBD1 identical over 12 bases. The V gene's germline CDR1 is SEHNR and CDR2 FQNEAQ (reference sequence). V was pared by 3 bases and J by 5 bases, with 2 bases of the junction left unmatched. The CDR3 consists of 14 residues. The CDR3, as DNA: TGTGCCAGCAGCTTGGGACAGGGGGCGGACGAGCAGTACTTC. It yields the protein CASSLGQGADEQYF.

Written as DNA, the CDR3 is TGTGCCAGCAGCTTGGCCGCAGATCAGCCCCAGCATTTT. Translating it yields CASSLAADQPQHF. The chain couples TRBV5-5 to TRBJ1-5; D gene ambiguous. The CDR3 totals 13 residues. Germline assignment: CDR1 SGHKS and CDR2 YYEKEE (reference sequence). Deletions cut 0 bases from V and 5 bases from J, with 6 bases between.

This clone was seen a few times. Additional DNA sequences in this sample encode the identical CDR3. The chain combines TRBV5-1 with TRBJ2-1; 8 bases are a match to TRBD1. Germline-derived CDR1 and CDR2 are SGHRS and YFSETQ. Trimming cost V 0 bases and J 4 bases; bases outside gene matches: 3. CDR3 length equals 15 residues. The CDR3 reads CASSLEGTGYNEQFF. CDR3 coding DNA: TGCGCCAGCAGCTTGGAAGGGACAGGTTACAATGAGCAGTTCTTC.

The V call is TRBV9, the J call TRBJ1-2; 8 bases are a match to TRBD1. V lost 0 bases to trimming and J lost 0 bases; unmatched junction nucleotides: 7. Germline-derived CDR1 and CDR2 are SGDLS and YYNGEE. This CDR3 is 17 amino acids long. DNA of the CDR3: TGTGCCAGCAGCGTAGGGCAGGGGGCGACGGCTAACTATGGCTACACCTTC. It specifies CASSVGQGATANYGYTF.

This sequence joins TRBV6-6 and TRBJ1-5; D remains unclear. The CDR3 loop spans 11 amino acids. Germline V gene sequence: CDR1 MNHNY, CDR2 SVGAGI (reference sequence). Trimming stripped 6 bases from V and 9 bases from J, with 9 bases between. The CDR3 here is CASSLTGPQHF. CDR3 nucleotides: TGTGCCAGCAGCTTAACCGGGCCCCAGCATTTT.

The chain combines TRBV19 with TRBJ2-6, with a tentative D call TRBD1 (6 bases). The CDR3 runs 16 residues. With 4 bases removed from V and 0 bases from J, the gap between germline ends came to 10 bases. The germline V gene has CDR1 LNHDA and CDR2 SQIVND (reference sequence). The CDR3 spells CASSTGARSGANVLTF. In DNA, the CDR3 is TGTGCCAGTAGTACAGGGGCCCGCTCTGGGGCCAACGTCCTGACTTTC.